This T cell receptor (beta chain) emerged from a study of cytomegalovirus exposure and HLA in healthy donors. The PCR was carried out with 60 Vbeta primers and 13 Jbeta primers. Only in-frame clones appear in the TCRdb table, and some are missing; sequencing was by immunoSEQ multiplex PCR. The sample consists of about 140,000 clones, roughly 77% of them appearing once. The germline CDR1 and CDR2 sequences are DFQATT and SNEGSKA (reference sequence). Trimming took off 1 base at V and 9 bases at J, with 8 bases between the two ends. This CDR3 has 11 residues. Study conclusions and caveats: There were fewer than 200 TCR beta chains listed as cytomegalovirus-associated. Most of the CMV-associated TCR beta chains (in a later analysis) appeared to be HLA-restricted. When a later analysis compared HLA-associated TCR beta chains with equally common others, the HLA-associated chains turned out to be more clonally expanded and to have lower generation probabilities. Among immune exposure information, only CMV serostatus was available.

A word on this clone: Its antigen is undetermined.

The chain employs TRBV20-1 and TRBJ2-3; D is undetermined. The sequence came from a man under 40 in good health. The sequencing sample was made of PBMCs. CDR3: CSARVGVTQYF. The CDR3 coding sequence is TGCAGTGCTAGAGTCGGTGTGACGCAGTATTTT.